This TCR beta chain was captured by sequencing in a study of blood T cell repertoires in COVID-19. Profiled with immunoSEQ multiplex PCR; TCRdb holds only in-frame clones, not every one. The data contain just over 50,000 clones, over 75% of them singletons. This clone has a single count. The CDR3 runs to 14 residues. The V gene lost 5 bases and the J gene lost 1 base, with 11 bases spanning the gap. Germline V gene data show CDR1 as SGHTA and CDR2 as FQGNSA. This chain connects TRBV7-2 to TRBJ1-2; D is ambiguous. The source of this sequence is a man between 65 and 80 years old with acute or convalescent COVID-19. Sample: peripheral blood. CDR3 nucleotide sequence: TGTGCCAGCAGCCGGGGTATGGATAACTATGGCTACACCTTC. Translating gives CASSRGMDNYGYTF. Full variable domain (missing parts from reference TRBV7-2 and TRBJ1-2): GAGVSQSPSNKVTEKGKDVELRCDPISGHTALYWYRQSLGQGLEFLIYFQGNSAPDKSGLPSDRFSAERTGGSVSTLTIQRTQQEDSAVYLCASSRGMDNYGYTFGSGTRLTVV.